These T cell receptor beta chains were read from a single sample in a study of long-term antiretroviral therapy in people with HIV. TCRdb's copy holds only in-frame clones and misses some; the assay was immunoSEQ multiplex PCR. The sample holds 22,000 or so clones, roughly 75% seen once. The source was unsorted PBMCs, collected 2.9 years after starting antiretroviral therapy. All receptors come from a young woman with HIV. Each CDR3 is given with its conserved first and last residue. Each record gives: V gene, CDR3 length, J gene, D gene, clone size, CDR3 DNA, CDR3 protein. D genes are given only for firm matches. Where a row states a size, it is once, few, many or the class of an expanded clone; other rows omit it.

TRBV11-3,13,TRBJ1-1,-,-,TGTGCCAGCAGCTTCGCAGCGAACACTGAAGCTTTCTTT,CASSFAANTEAFF
TRBV6-5,14,TRBJ2-2,TRBD1,-,TGTGCCAGCGGGACAGGAGTCAACACCGGGGAGCTGTTTTTT,CASGTGVNTGELFF
TRBV6-5,15,TRBJ1-4,-,-,TGTGCCAGCGCTGGATCTTTGGCAACTAATGAAAAACTGTTTTTT,CASAGSLATNEKLFF
TRBV5-1,15,TRBJ2-7,TRBD2,few,TGCGCCAGCAGCTTTGCGGCTAGCGGGGGCTACGAGCAGTACTTC,CASSFAASGGYEQYF
TRBV27,13,TRBJ1-4,-,-,TGTGCCAGCAGTTTGAGGGCAGGGCGAGAACTGTTTTTT,CASSLRAGRELFF
TRBV6-6,14,TRBJ1-2,-,-,TGTGCCAGCAGTCCTAAGTTCTCTTCCTATGGCTACACCTTC,CASSPKFSSYGYTF
TRBV5-1,14,TRBJ2-5,TRBD1,few,TGCGCCAGCAGCACCGGGACAGTTGAGAAGACCCAGTACTTC,CASSTGTVEKTQYF
TRBV5-1,15,TRBJ1-6,-,-,TGCGCCAGCCGGCTGCTCGACTCCTATAATTCACCCCTCCACTTT,CASRLLDSYNSPLHF
TRBV14,16,TRBJ2-1,TRBD2,-,TGTGCCAGCAGCCAAGCTAGCGGGGGGTGGTACAATGAGCAGTTCTTC,CASSQASGGWYNEQFF
TRBV6-5,14,TRBJ1-4,-,medium-sized,TGTGCCAGCAGTTACTCGATTTCTCTCGAGAAACTGTTTTTT,CASSYSISLEKLFF
TRBV30,16,TRBJ1-4,-,few,TGTGCCTGGAGTGGGGCCTTACCTCTGATTAATGAAAAACTGTTTTTT,CAWSGALPLINEKLFF
TRBV19,14,TRBJ2-5,-,once,TGTGCCAGTAGCGCCCTACAGGGAGGAGAGACCCAGTACTTC,CASSALQGGETQYF
TRBV25-1,13,TRBJ1-5,-,-,TGTGCCAGCAGTAAAAGGGTAACTCAGCCCCAGCATTTT,CASSKRVTQPQHF
TRBV21-1,15,TRBJ1-5,-,once,TGTGCCAGCAGCAACAGGATAGACAGCAATCAGCCCCAGCATTTT,CASSNRIDSNQPQHF
TRBV7-9,16,TRBJ1-4,-,-,TGTGCCAGCAGCAAGCTGGGGGGGCAGATTAATGAAAAACTGTTTTTT,CASSKLGGQINEKLFF
TRBV10-3,12,TRBJ1-1,-,-,TGTGCCAGCAAGGCCCCAACAGGTGAAGCTTTCTTT,CASKAPTGEAFF
TRBV2,16,TRBJ1-2,-,-,TGTGCCAGCAGTGAATACCGTTCCGGGACTGACTATGGCTACACCTTC,CASSEYRSGTDYGYTF